The T cell receptor (beta chain) under discussion was sequenced for a study of T-cell reconstitution after alpha-beta-depleted transplantation in children. General observations from the study: Expanded graft clones, several hundred of them, were reportedly the source of alpha-beta T cells about two months after transplant. From newly produced T cells came most of the T-cell counts and diversity one year after transplant.

Researchers prepared the TCRbeta library using unique molecular identifiers, the study reports. TCRdb independently ran MiXCR on the PCR reads; one entry per CDR3 protein. Of 700,000 to 850,000 distinct CDR3 sequences in the sample, around 15% are singletons; the top ten hold roughly 4.8%. This clonotype was seen only a few times. Its target is unknown. The length of the CDR3 is 15 residues. V gave up 3 bases and J gave up 0 bases, with 12 bases separating them. CDR1 is SNHLY, CDR2 FYNNEI, per germline. The rearrangement joins TRBV2 to TRBJ2-7; D gene ambiguous. The input for sequencing was PBMCs, mostly from graft donor cells, taken 360 days after TCRalphabeta/CD19-depleted stem cell transplant. The sequence derives from a male patient under 18 who had a stem cell transplant for acute lymphoblastic leukemia, so the T cells may come from the graft donor. The CDR3 sequence is CASSDIAVNSYEQYF. The CDR3 region has the DNA TGTGCCAGCAGTGATATCGCAGTAAACTCCTACGAGCAGTACTTC.